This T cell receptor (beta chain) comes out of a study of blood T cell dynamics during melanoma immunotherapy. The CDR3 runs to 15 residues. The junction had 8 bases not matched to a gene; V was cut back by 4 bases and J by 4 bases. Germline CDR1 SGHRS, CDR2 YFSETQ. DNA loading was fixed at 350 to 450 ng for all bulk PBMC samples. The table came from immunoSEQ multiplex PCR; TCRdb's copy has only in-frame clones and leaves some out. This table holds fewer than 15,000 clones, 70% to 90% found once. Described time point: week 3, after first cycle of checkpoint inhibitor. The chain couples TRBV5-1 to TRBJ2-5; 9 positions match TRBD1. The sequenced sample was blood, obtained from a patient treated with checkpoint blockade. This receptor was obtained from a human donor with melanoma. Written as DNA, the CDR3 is TGCGCCAGCAGCGCTCAACAGGGGGCTGGAGAGACCCAGTACTTC. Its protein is CASSAQQGAGETQYF.